This T cell receptor beta chain was captured by sequencing in a study of PD-L1 blockade in urothelial cancer. Background on the study: When patients started atezolizumab around 2014, it was given at 1,200 mg intravenously every 3 weeks.

Into every PCR, synthetic TCR analog templates were spiked. Sequenced by immunoSEQ multiplex PCR; TCRdb stores in-frame clones only, minus some. The sample includes 70,000 to 80,000 clones, around four fifths of them seen just once. This CDR3 contains 15 residues. CDR1 and CDR2 (germline): GTSNPN, SVGIG (reference sequence). V was trimmed by 2 bases and J by 5 bases, leaving 15 bases between them. Study-wide findings and caveats: Lower pretreatment blood TCR clonality, under the median, predicted better survival, researchers reported.

Worth noting for this clone: Its antigen is unknown.

Time point of the sample: pretreatment peripheral blood. The TCR originated in a man aged 40-49 years with urothelial cancer. The V call is TRBV30, the J call TRBJ2-2; tentatively, D is TRBD2 (5 bases). The specimen was PBMCs, collected around atezolizumab (anti-PD-L1) treatment. CDR3 DNA: TGTGCCTGGAGTTCGTTCGGAGGAGGAACCGGGGAGCTGTTTTTT. It encodes CAWSSFGGGTGELFF.